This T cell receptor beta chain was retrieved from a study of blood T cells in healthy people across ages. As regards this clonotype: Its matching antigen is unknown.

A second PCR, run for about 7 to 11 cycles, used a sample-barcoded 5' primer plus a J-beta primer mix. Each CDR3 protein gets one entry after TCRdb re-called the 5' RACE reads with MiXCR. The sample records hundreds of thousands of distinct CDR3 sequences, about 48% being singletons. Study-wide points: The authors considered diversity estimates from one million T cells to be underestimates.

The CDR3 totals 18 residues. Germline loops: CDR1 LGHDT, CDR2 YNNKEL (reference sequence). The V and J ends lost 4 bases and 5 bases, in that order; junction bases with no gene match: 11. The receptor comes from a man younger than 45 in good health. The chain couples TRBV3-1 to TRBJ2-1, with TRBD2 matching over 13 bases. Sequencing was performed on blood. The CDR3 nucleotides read TGTGCCAGCAGCCGTCCCGGGACTAGCGGGGAGCTCCACAATGAGCAGTTCTTC. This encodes CASSRPGTSGELHNEQFF.